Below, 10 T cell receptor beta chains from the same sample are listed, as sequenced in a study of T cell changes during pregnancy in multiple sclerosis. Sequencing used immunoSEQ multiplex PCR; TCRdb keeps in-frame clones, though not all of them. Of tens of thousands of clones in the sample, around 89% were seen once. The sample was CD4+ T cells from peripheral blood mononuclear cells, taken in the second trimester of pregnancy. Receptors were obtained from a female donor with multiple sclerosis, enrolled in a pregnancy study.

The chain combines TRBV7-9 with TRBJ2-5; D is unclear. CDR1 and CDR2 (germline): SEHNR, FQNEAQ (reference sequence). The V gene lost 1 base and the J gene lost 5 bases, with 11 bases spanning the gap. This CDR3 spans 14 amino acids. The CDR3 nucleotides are TGTGCCAGCAGCTTAGAATCCGTTTTGGAGACCCAGTACTTC. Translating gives CASSLESVLETQYF.

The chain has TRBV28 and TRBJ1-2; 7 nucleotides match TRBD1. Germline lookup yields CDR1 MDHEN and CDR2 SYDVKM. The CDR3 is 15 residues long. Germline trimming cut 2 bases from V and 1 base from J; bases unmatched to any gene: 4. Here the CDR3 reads CASSLQGVLNYGYTF. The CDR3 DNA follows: TGTGCCAGCAGTTTACAGGGGGTGCTTAACTATGGCTACACCTTC.

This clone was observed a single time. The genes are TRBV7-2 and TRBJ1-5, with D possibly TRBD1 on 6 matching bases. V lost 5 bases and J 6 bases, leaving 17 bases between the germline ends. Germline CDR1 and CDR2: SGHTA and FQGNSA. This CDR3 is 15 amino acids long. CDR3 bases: TGTGCCAGCAGCCCCGGGAGGGGGAGAGGTCAGCCCCAGCATTTT. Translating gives CASSPGRGRGQPQHF.

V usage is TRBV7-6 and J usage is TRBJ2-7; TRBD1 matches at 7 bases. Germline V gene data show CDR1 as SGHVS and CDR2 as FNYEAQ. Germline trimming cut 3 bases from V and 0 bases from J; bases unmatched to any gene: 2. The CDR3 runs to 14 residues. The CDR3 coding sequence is TGTGCCAGCAGCTTCGGGGACAGCTCCTACGAGCAGTACTTC. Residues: CASSFGDSSYEQYF.

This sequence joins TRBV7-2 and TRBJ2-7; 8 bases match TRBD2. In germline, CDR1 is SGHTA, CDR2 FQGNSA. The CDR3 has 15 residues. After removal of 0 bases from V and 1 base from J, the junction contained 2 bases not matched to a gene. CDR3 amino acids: CASSLAASGSYEQYF. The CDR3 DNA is TGTGCCAGCAGCTTAGCGGCTAGCGGGTCCTACGAGCAGTACTTC.

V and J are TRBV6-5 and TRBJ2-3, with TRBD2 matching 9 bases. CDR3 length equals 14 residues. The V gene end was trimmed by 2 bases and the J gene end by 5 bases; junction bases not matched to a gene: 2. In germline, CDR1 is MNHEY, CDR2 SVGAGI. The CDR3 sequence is CASSYLRGGDTQYF. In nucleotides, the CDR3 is TGTGCCAGCAGTTACCTGCGGGGGGGAGATACGCAGTATTTT.

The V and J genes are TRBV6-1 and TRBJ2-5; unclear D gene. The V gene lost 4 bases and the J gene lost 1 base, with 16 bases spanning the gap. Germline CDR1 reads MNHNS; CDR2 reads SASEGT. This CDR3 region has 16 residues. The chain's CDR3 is CASSVVPRAVQETQYF. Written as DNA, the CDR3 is TGTGCCAGCAGTGTCGTTCCCCGTGCAGTCCAAGAGACCCAGTACTTC.

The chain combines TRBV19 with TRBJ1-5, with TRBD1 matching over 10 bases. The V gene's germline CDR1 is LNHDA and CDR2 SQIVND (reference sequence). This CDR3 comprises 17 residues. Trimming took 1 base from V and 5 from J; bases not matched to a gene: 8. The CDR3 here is CASSIGGTGARHQPQHF. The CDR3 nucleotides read TGTGCCAGTAGTATAGGAGGGACAGGGGCCCGCCATCAGCCCCAGCATTTT.

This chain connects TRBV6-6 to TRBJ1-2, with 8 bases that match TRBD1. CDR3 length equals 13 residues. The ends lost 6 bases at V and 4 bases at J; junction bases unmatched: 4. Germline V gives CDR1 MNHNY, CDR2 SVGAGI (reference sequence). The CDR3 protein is CASSGQGSYGYTF. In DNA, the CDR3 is TGTGCCAGCAGCGGACAGGGAAGCTATGGCTACACCTTC.

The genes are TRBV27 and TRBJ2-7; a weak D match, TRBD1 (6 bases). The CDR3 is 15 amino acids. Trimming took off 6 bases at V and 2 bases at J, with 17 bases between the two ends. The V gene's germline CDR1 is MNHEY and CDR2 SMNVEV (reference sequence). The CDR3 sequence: CASSRPGHSTYEQYF. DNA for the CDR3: TGTGCCAGCAGCAGACCGGGACACAGTACCTACGAGCAGTACTTC.